The clone carrying this TCR beta chain was seen repeatedly, ten times or more. Breast cancer patients provided tissue from their axillary draining lymph nodes. The V end lost 3 bases, the J end lost 5 bases, and 11 bases lay between the germline ends. The CDR3 sequence is 13 residues long. CDR1 is SNHLY and CDR2 is FYNNEI in the germline V gene. TCRdb reanalysed the multiplex PCR reads using MiXCR and keeps one entry per CDR3 protein. The sample lists roughly 110,000 distinct CDR3 sequences; more than 30% were seen once. These data come from a study of breast tumors, draining lymph nodes, adjacent tissues.

This TCR was sampled from a female donor with breast cancer. Some clones in this sample may be carry-over from other donors' samples. The sequenced sample consisted of axillary lymph node tissue. The chain links TRBV2 to TRBJ2-7; D remains unclear. This CDR3 is CASSDPGRDEQYF. DNA for the CDR3: TGTGCCAGCAGTGACCCCGGAAGGGACGAGCAGTACTTC.